The clone carrying this T cell receptor (beta chain) was seen only once. The antigen remains undetermined. Measured with immunoSEQ multiplex PCR; TCRdb has only the in-frame clones, and not every one. The data contain around 100,000 clones, around 94% of them singletons. Looked up from germline, CDR1 is MDHEN and CDR2 is SYDVKM. V was trimmed by 6 bases and J by 1 base, leaving 10 bases between them. This CDR3 is 14 amino acids long. The data were taken from a study of graft-versus-host responses after intestinal transplantation. This receptor was identified in a human donor who was the organ donor for an intestinal transplant. Sequencing was performed on unstimulated CD4+ T cells sorted from spleen or lymph node cells, taken before transplant. The chain joins TRBV28 to TRBJ2-1; D gene unclear. For the CDR3, the DNA is TGTGCCAGCAGCTTGCCTTTTTCCTACAATGAGCAGTTCTTC. Its protein is CASSLPFSYNEQFF.